The following is a TCR beta chain sequence with its context. Its antigen specificity is not known. The input lacks base qualities; no much larger clone sits a single base away. This sample is drawn from a study of T cells in Graves' hyperthyroidism and ophthalmopathy (dated by TCRdb to between 2018 and 2020). With regard to the full study: Peripheral blood samples were taken at initial diagnosis, before any treatment was given. To identify TCR V-J signatures that set the groups apart, the researchers used a discovery cohort of approximately 98 patients, made up of around 42 with Graves' ophthalmopathy and 55 to 65 with stable Graves' hyperthyroidism. Prospective prediction of ophthalmopathy was tested in an independent validation cohort of fewer than 20 hyperthyroidism patients and 17 patients who later progressed to ophthalmopathy. In more than 5 Graves' hyperthyroidism patients, the study also compared T-cell repertoires from thyroid tissue with T-cell repertoires from blood. TCR Vbeta CDR3 sequencing of some 140 peripheral blood samples (over 40 ophthalmopathy, under 80 hyperthyroidism and 17 progressor patients) is reported in the paper. After sampling, hyperthyroidism patients received methimazole starting at 30 mg daily, and ophthalmopathy patients received high-dose intravenous methylprednisolone. The 100 or so discovery patients were divided at random into training and test sets in a 7:3 ratio. Paper-wide results and their limitations: In cross-validation, a model built on a 13 V-J signature told ophthalmopathy apart from stable hyperthyroidism with just under 90% sensitivity and approximately 81% specificity, and in testing the same model reached 80%/75%. No statistical method was used to fix the sample size in advance, and group allocation was not hidden from the investigators. In validation, the model predicted progression to ophthalmopathy a median of roughly six months before onset, with about 64% sensitivity and more than 72% specificity. Blood samples also contained most of the expanded thyroid clonotypes (frequency above 0.001), which suggests that blood repertoires may reflect thyroid immune responses.

Amplification of TCR beta CDR3 regions was carried out from RNA transcripts. The TCR CDR3 was subjected to a first round of RT-PCR using the HTBI primer set and the Qiagen OneStep RT-PCR kit. Libraries were constructed in a second round of multiplex PCR, after which size selection and purification were carried out. Libraries were sequenced paired-end with 100 bp reads on an Illumina HiSeq2000. Per the original workflow: SOAPnuke was used to process the raw data, throwing out any read that contained adapters or uncalled bases, had a mean Phred below 15, or lacked an exact constant-primer or identifier match. High-quality paired reads were merged using COPE v1.2.5, and each unique nucleotide sequence was defined as a clonotype. Clonotypes were aligned to IMGT TRBV, TRBD and TRBJ reference segments using MiTCR v1.1. The analysis included only V-J combinations with a frequency above 0.0001, which together covered around 99% of the repertoires. A TCS score was defined as the ratio of F50 (clonal expansion) to E x V (chaos), with BLOSUM62-based TCRdist applied between CDR3 peptides within each V-J. Welch's t-statistics and random forest reduced some 510 V-J features to about 13, which were used in a naive Bayes classifier (R e1071). The similarity between thyroid and blood repertoires was quantified using the Morisita-Horn index. TCRdb reanalyzed the raw reads on its own, using fastp at Q25 for trimming and MiXCR for clone calling, and kept in-frame beta chains. Records with the same CDR3 protein are collapsed into one entry carrying the most frequent genes and DNA. The V and J calls were not made by the authors but by TCRdb's processing. The sample includes roughly 800,000 distinct CDR3 sequences, with 35% to 45% observed a single time. The ten biggest clones cover approximately 8.7% of the sample.

Its CDR3 holds 15 amino acids, cysteine through phenylalanine. CDR3 DNA is the only sequence kept; it has 45 bases, read in frame from the first base. From the germline V gene (reference sequence), CDR1 is MNHNY and CDR2 is SVGAGI. V trim: 2 bases; J trim: 7 bases; unmatched bases: 8. A patient counted as having stable Graves' hyperthyroidism if no progression to ophthalmopathy occurred over 18 months of follow-up. The hyperthyroidism patients were between 18 and 65 years old and newly diagnosed, with a disease duration of less than 2 months. Exclusion was applied to patients with uncontrolled infections, other autoimmune diseases, pregnancy or lactation. Diagnoses relied on clinical symptoms, serum thyroxine and TRAb, thyroid ultrasound and orbital computed tomography. Ficoll-Paque density gradient centrifugation was used to isolate PBMCs from around 9.1 ml of fresh peripheral blood. Trizol reagent was used to extract total RNA, and RNA quality was then checked on an Agilent 2100 Bioanalyzer.

The origin of this receptor is a man aged 18 to 30 with Graves' hyperthyroidism. Sequencing was done on a sample of blood. The sequence links TRBV6-6 to TRBJ1-2; 9 bases in between match TRBD1. Here the CDR3 is given as CASSYLTGGGGGYTF. The base sequence is TGTGCCAGCAGTTACCTTACAGGGGGCGGTGGTGGCTACACCTTC.